This entry lists 8 T cell receptor beta chains sequenced from one sample in a study of blood T cell repertoires in COVID-19. The data were produced by immunoSEQ multiplex PCR, yet TCRdb's version contains in-frame clones alone and is incomplete. The sample lists about 130,000 clones, roughly three quarters seen once, with 37% in the top ten. The specimen sequenced was peripheral blood. These receptors all come from a middle-aged man with active or convalescent COVID-19.

To note about this clone: The sample has other DNA sequences that encode this CDR3 too. The chain combines TRBV10-2 with TRBJ2-3; possible D gene TRBD2, 6 bases. From germline, CDR1 is WSHSY and CDR2 SAAADI. The V gene lost 6 bases and the J gene lost 5 bases, with 6 bases spanning the gap. The CDR3 contains 11 residues. The chain's CDR3 is CASRGGDTQYF. The CDR3 DNA reads as TGCGCCAGCAGGGGGGGAGATACGCAGTATTTT.

This clone was counted once. This sequence joins TRBV28 and TRBJ1-2; D perhaps matches TRBD1 (6 bases). The CDR3 length is 11 residues. Looked up from germline, CDR1 is MDHEN and CDR2 is SYDVKM. Trimming pared 4 bases from V and 8 bases from J, leaving 8 bases between. The CDR3 DNA reads as TGTGCCAGCAGTTCCACAGGGGGCTACACCTTC. This translates into CASSSTGGYTF.

This sequence joins TRBV23-1 and TRBJ2-1; D unresolved. TRBV23-1 is an ORF, and what it does is uncertain. V lost 1 base and J lost 3, with 7 bases in between. The CDR3 runs 14 residues. The CDR3 nucleotides are TGCGCCAGCAGTCAATTAAACAGCTACAATGAGCAGTTCTTC. Its translation is CASSQLNSYNEQFF.

This clone came up once. V and J are TRBV4-2 and TRBJ2-3, with unresolved D. With 0 bases removed from V and 6 bases from J, the gap between germline ends came to 10 bases. Germline loops: CDR1 LGHNA, CDR2 YNFKEQ. This CDR3 region has 14 residues. The CDR3, as DNA: TGTGCCAGCAGCCAAGACCTAGACCTGGATACGCAGTATTTT. Translating it yields CASSQDLDLDTQYF.

The J gene is TRBJ2-7, the V gene TRBV19, with D tentatively TRBD2 (5 bases). The CDR3 consists of 14 residues. Germline V gives CDR1 LNHDA, CDR2 SQIVND (reference sequence). Trimming removed 6 bases at V and 2 bases at J, with 14 bases between. The CDR3 loop reads CASRRAGTTYEQYF. The CDR3 DNA reads TGTGCCAGTAGGAGGGCAGGTACCACCTACGAGCAGTACTTC.

The chain has TRBV5-1 and TRBJ1-1; 11 bases fit TRBD1. The length of the CDR3 is 14 residues. J was trimmed by 5 bases and V by 1 base; bases with no gene match: 1. Germline V CDR1 and CDR2: SGHRS, YFSETQ. The CDR3 protein is CASSLRDRGTEAFF. The CDR3 DNA is TGCGCCAGCAGCTTGCGGGACAGGGGGACTGAAGCTTTCTTT.

V gene TRBV29-1 combines with J gene TRBJ2-3; D gene ambiguous. Germline V gene sequence: CDR1 SQVTM, CDR2 ANQGSEA. The length of the CDR3 is 14 residues. V shed 1 base and J shed 1 base, with 9 bases lying between them. This CDR3 reads CSVEAVRGTDTQYF. In DNA, the CDR3 is TGCAGCGTTGAAGCCGTACGGGGCACAGATACGCAGTATTTT.

The V gene is TRBV6-2 or TRBV6-3, the J gene TRBJ1-2, with D possibly being TRBD1 (5 bases). Trimming removed 0 bases from V and 8 bases from J, with 13 bases in between. CDR3 length equals 14 residues. Germline-derived CDR1 and CDR2 are MNHEY and SVGEGT. CDR3 residues: CASSYSPGLRGYTF. Written as DNA, the CDR3 is TGTGCCAGCAGTTACTCGCCGGGACTCCGGGGCTACACCTTC.